The 18 T cell receptor beta chains below were found in one sample sequenced in a study of T-cell reconstitution after alpha-beta-depleted transplantation in children. This sample's TCRbeta library carried unique molecular identifier barcodes. TCRdb re-called the PCR reads with MiXCR, one entry per CDR3 protein. This sample has nearly 550,000 distinct CDR3 sequences, with 15% to 20% found just once. Sequenced material: PBMCs from the stem cell graft donor, taken from the stem cell graft. The receptors here all came from a human donor who donated a stem cell graft to a child with acute lymphoblastic leukemia.

The chain combines TRBV20-1 with TRBJ2-7; tentative D call: TRBD2 (6 bases). CDR1 and CDR2 from the germline V gene are DFQATT and SNEGSKA (reference sequence). The CDR3 length is 15 residues. V was clipped by 0 bases and J by 1 base, with 13 bases between them. The DNA of the CDR3 is TGCAGTGCTAGAGACCCGGGACTGGGGTCCTACGAGCAGTACTTC. Encoded protein: CSARDPGLGSYEQYF.

CDR3 nucleotide sequence: TGCAGCGTTGTGATACTGGACAGGGCCAGCGAGCAGTACTTC. Translation: CSVVILDRASEQYF. This sequence joins TRBV29-1 and TRBJ2-7; 8 nucleotides match TRBD1. CDR3 length equals 14 residues. Germline CDR1 reads SQVTM; CDR2 reads ANQGSEA. V gave up 4 bases and J gave up 6 bases; unmatched junction bases: 11.

The chain joins TRBV20-1 to TRBJ2-3, with a tentative D call TRBD1 (6 bases). The germline gives CDR1 DFQATT, CDR2 SNEGSKA (reference sequence). The length of the CDR3 is 15 residues. Trimming pared 6 bases from V and 1 base from J, leaving 17 bases between. The CDR3 sequence is CSAPSGQKGTDTQYF. Here the CDR3 DNA reads TGCAGTGCCCCGTCTGGACAGAAGGGCACAGATACGCAGTATTTT.

The chain is built from TRBV6-1 and TRBJ1-2; 7 bases fit TRBD1. Germline V gene data show CDR1 as MNHNS and CDR2 as SASEGT. The CDR3 sequence is 15 residues long. J lost 4 bases, V lost 6 bases, and 11 bases had no gene match. CDR3: CASRPPGGRGYGYTF. The CDR3 region has the DNA TGTGCCAGCAGACCCCCAGGGGGTCGGGGCTATGGCTACACCTTC.

The chain couples TRBV27 to TRBJ1-1, with 7 bases that match TRBD1. Trimming took 0 bases from V and 3 from J; bases not matched to a gene: 4. Germline lookup yields CDR1 MNHEY and CDR2 SMNVEV (reference sequence). This CDR3 is 15 amino acids long. CDR3 DNA sequence: TGTGCCAGCAGTTTATCGATTCAGGGGGACACTGAAGCTTTCTTT. Translated: CASSLSIQGDTEAFF.

The chain carries TRBV7-9 and TRBJ2-2, with D perhaps TRBD1 or TRBD2 (5 bases each). Germline lookup yields CDR1 SEHNR and CDR2 FQNEAQ (reference sequence). V was cut by 2 bases and J by 0 bases, with 13 bases left in between. The CDR3 sequence is 17 residues long. The CDR3 DNA reads as TGTGCCAGCAGCTTAAGGCCTCGGGGCGCGAACACCGGGGAGCTGTTTTTT. It encodes CASSLRPRGANTGELFF.

The J gene is TRBJ2-6, the V gene TRBV5-1; possibly TRBD1 for D (6 bases). Germline lookup yields CDR1 SGHRS and CDR2 YFSETQ. The CDR3 has 19 amino acids. Trimming pared 4 bases from V and 2 bases from J, leaving 22 bases between. In DNA, the CDR3 is TGCGCCAGCAGCACTCCGGGTGGGCAGGGGATGGCTGGGGCCAACGTCCTGACTTTC. This sequence encodes CASSTPGGQGMAGANVLTF.

A remark on this clonotype: Relative to the germline gene, one junction end is altered; a read error may explain this. This chain joins TRBV10-2 and TRBJ2-1; D possibly corresponds to TRBD2 (6 bases). The length of the CDR3 is 11 residues. The V gene's germline CDR1 is WSHSY and CDR2 SAAADI. The CDR3 protein is CASSDGGRGDF. For the CDR3, the DNA is TGCGCCAGCAGTGACGGTGGCCGCGGGGACTTC.

The chain employs TRBV6-4 and TRBJ2-2; TRBD1 agrees at 8 bases. Germline V gene data show CDR1 as MRHNA and CDR2 as SNTAGT. The CDR3 has 20 residues. J lost 0 bases, V lost 2 bases, and 14 bases had no gene match. The CDR3 sequence is CASSDNAIRDRSANTGELFF. For the CDR3, the DNA is TGTGCCAGCAGTGACAATGCGATTAGGGACAGGAGTGCGAACACCGGGGAGCTGTTTTTT.

In nucleotides, the CDR3 is TGTGCCAGCAGACAGGGGGTCCTTTATGAGCAGTTCTTC. This codes for CASRQGVLYEQFF. The J gene is TRBJ2-1, the V gene TRBV6-1; TRBD1 matches 8 bases. The CDR3 spans 13 residues. Looked up from germline, CDR1 is MNHNS and CDR2 is SASEGT. J lost 8 bases, V lost 6 bases, and 6 bases had no gene match.

The rearrangement uses TRBV6-1 and TRBJ1-2; D uncertain. The V gene lost 1 base and the J gene lost 6 bases, with 12 bases spanning the gap. CDR1 is MNHNS, CDR2 SASEGT, per germline. This CDR3 has 14 amino acids. The CDR3 reads CASSEDTVRDGYTF. CDR3 sequence (DNA): TGTGCCAGCAGTGAAGACACTGTACGGGATGGCTACACCTTC.

In its sample, this clonotype was seen a few times. The chain joins TRBV27 to TRBJ2-7; 14 nucleotides line up with TRBD2. The germline CDR1 and CDR2 sequences are MNHEY and SMNVEV (reference sequence). V lost 8 bases, J lost 4 bases, and 10 bases stayed unmatched. This CDR3 is built from 16 residues. The chain's CDR3 is CASRTRTSGRLYEQYF. CDR3 nucleotide sequence: TGTGCCAGCCGGACCAGGACTAGCGGGAGGTTGTACGAGCAGTACTTC.

J is TRBJ2-7 and V is TRBV25-1, with 7 bases identical to TRBD1. Germline lookup yields CDR1 MGHDK and CDR2 SYGVNS. Trimming took 1 base from V and 3 from J; bases not matched to a gene: 3. There are 14 residues in the CDR3. CDR3 amino acids: CASSELGTDYEQYF. The CDR3 DNA reads TGTGCCAGCAGTGAATTAGGGACAGACTACGAGCAGTACTTC.

The gene calls are TRBV15 and TRBJ2-5; unclear D gene. CDR1 and CDR2 (germline): LNHNV, YYDKDF (reference sequence). This CDR3 is 13 amino acids long. Trimming took off 0 bases at V and 14 bases at J, with 16 bases between the two ends. The CDR3 DNA is TGTGCCACCAGCAGAGATGATGCAGTACCCACCTACTTC. It translates to CATSRDDAVPTYF.

This clonotype has only a few counts. V gene TRBV5-1 combines with J gene TRBJ2-1; D remains unclear. The V gene's germline CDR1 is SGHRS and CDR2 YFSETQ. V was shortened by 0 bases and J by 0 bases, with 10 bases between the two germline ends. The CDR3 has 16 residues. CDR3 residues: CASSLDYPSSYNEQFF. The CDR3 DNA sequence: TGCGCCAGCAGCTTGGATTACCCCAGCTCCTACAATGAGCAGTTCTTC.

This clonotype came up a few times. This rearrangement joins TRBV20-1 to TRBJ1-1; no definite D call. Germline loops: CDR1 DFQATT, CDR2 SNEGSKA (reference sequence). V lost 1 base, J lost 1 base, and 10 bases lay in between. The CDR3 is made up of 14 amino acids. This CDR3 is CSARGHPANTEAFF. CDR3 nucleotides: TGCAGTGCTAGAGGTCACCCAGCGAACACTGAAGCTTTCTTT.

The chain joins TRBV7-9 to TRBJ2-7; D tentatively reads TRBD1 or TRBD2 (5 bases each). The CDR3 runs to 14 residues. CDR1 and CDR2 (germline): SEHNR, FQNEAQ (reference sequence). The V gene lost 11 bases and the J gene lost 2 bases, with 19 bases spanning the gap. DNA for the CDR3: TGTGCCTCTAGAGGGGAGCCCTTAGCCTACGAGCAGTACTTC. Translating gives CASRGEPLAYEQYF.

J is TRBJ1-2 and V is TRBV20-1; D is ambiguous. Germline CDR1 DFQATT, CDR2 SNEGSKA (reference sequence). The CDR3 loop spans 10 amino acids. Trimming took 3 bases from V and 4 from J, leaving 3 bases between them. The CDR3 region is CSASTYGYTF. Written as DNA, the CDR3 is TGCAGTGCTAGTACCTATGGCTACACCTTC.